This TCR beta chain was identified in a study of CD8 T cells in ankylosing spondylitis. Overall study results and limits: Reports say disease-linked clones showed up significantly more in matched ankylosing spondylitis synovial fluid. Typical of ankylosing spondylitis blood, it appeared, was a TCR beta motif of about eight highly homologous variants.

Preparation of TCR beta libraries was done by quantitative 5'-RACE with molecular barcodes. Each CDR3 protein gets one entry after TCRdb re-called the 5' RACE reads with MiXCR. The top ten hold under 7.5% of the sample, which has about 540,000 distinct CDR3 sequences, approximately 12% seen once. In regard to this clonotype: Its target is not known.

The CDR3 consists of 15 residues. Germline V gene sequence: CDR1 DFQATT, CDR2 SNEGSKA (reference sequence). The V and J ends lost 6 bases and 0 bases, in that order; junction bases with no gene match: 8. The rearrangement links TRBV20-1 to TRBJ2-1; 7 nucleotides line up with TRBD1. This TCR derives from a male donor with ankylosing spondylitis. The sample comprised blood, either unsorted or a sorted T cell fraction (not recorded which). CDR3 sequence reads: CSAIPGQLSYNEQFF. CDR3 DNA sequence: TGCAGTGCAATCCCGGGACAGCTCTCCTACAATGAGCAGTTCTTC.